This T cell receptor (beta chain) derives from a study of shared clonotypes between healthy human individuals. Findings and limits, study-wide: Rarefaction curves obtained for sorted subsets showed sequencing incomplete despite large depth. Sampling covered nothing but blood. Tissue TCR repertoires likely differ from those found in blood.

About this clone itself: What it recognizes is unknown.

Germline assignment: CDR1 SGHAT and CDR2 FQNNGV. This CDR3 is 14 amino acids long. Trimming left V 4 bases short and J 2 bases short, with 11 bases between. Running of the assay took place at deep level. Repertoires were generated with immunoSEQ multiplex PCR, while TCRdb's copy carries only in-frame clones and drops some. The table shows around 180,000 clones, with over 85% occurring only once. This TCR came from a woman between 25 and 40 years old in good health. This rearrangement joins TRBV11-2 to TRBJ1-2; D not certain. Specimen: naive CD4+ T cells sorted from blood. Sample subset: CD45RA+ positively selected. The CDR3 region is CASSSSATNYGYTF. CDR3 in DNA: TGTGCCAGCAGCTCTTCCGCTACAAACTATGGCTACACCTTC.